The 14 T cell receptor beta chains reported below all come from one sample, sequenced in a study of blood T cell repertoires in COVID-19. Data came from immunoSEQ multiplex PCR; TCRdb stores just in-frame clones and leaves some out. The sample shows 98,000 or so clones, about two thirds of them seen only once. Sample: peripheral blood. These receptor sequences come from a woman aged 40-49 years with acute or convalescent COVID-19.

This clone was detected a few times. The DNA of the CDR3 is TGCGCCAGCAGCGACGCCGGGACAGGAGCTCCCGGGGAGCTGTTTTTT. This gives the protein CASSDAGTGAPGELFF. The chain couples TRBV5-1 to TRBJ2-2; 8 positions match TRBD1. There are 16 residues in the CDR3. The J segment lost 6 bases and the V segment lost 4 bases, leaving 11 bases of the junction unmatched. CDR1 is SGHRS and CDR2 is YFSETQ in the germline V gene.

J is TRBJ2-7 and V is TRBV4-2; 7 nucleotides match TRBD2. This CDR3 region has 13 residues. From germline, CDR1 is LGHNA and CDR2 YNFKEQ. J gave up 5 bases and V 3 bases, and 4 bases lay outside the gene matches. The CDR3 bases are TGTGCCAGCAGCCACTCAGGGAGGGACGAGCAGTACTTC. Translation: CASSHSGRDEQYF.

V gene TRBV5-1 combines with J gene TRBJ2-5; TRBD2 matches at 7 bases. Per germline, CDR1 SGHRS and CDR2 YFSETQ. The CDR3 loop spans 16 amino acids. V gave up 3 bases and J gave up 4 bases; unmatched junction bases: 12. In DNA form, the CDR3 reads TGCGCCAGCAGCTCATCAACCGGCGGGAGACGAGAGACCCAGTACTTC. Its protein is CASSSSTGGRRETQYF.

This rearrangement joins TRBV12-3 or TRBV12-4 to TRBJ2-3, with D perhaps TRBD1 (6 bases). Deletions cut 2 bases from V and 3 bases from J, with 6 bases between. The CDR3 contains 13 residues. CDR3 region: CASSLRGTDTQYF. CDR3 DNA: TGTGCCAGCAGTTTAAGGGGGACAGATACGCAGTATTTT.

V gene TRBV6-5 combines with J gene TRBJ2-1; TRBD1 matches at 7 bases. This CDR3 spans 15 amino acids. Germline CDR1 and CDR2: MNHEY and SVGAGI. Trimming cost V 10 bases and J 2 bases; bases outside gene matches: 11. The CDR3 here is CATRSRTGAYNEQFF. CDR3 in DNA: TGTGCCACGCGGTCCAGGACAGGAGCCTACAATGAGCAGTTCTTC.

This clone was observed a handful of times. The chain combines TRBV30 with TRBJ1-1; D gene uncertain. From germline, CDR1 is GTSNPN and CDR2 SVGIG (reference sequence). The V end was cut by 7 bases, the J end by 0 bases, with 12 bases between. The CDR3 covers 13 residues. The chain's CDR3 is CALRRGMNTEAFF. The DNA of the CDR3 is TGTGCCTTGCGGCGCGGGATGAACACTGAAGCTTTCTTT.

The chain links TRBV7-9 to TRBJ2-1; the D gene is possibly TRBD2 (6 bases). Trimming removed 4 bases at V and 6 bases at J, with 19 bases between. Per the germline V gene, CDR1 is SEHNR and CDR2 is FQNEAQ (reference sequence). The CDR3 extends over 16 amino acids. DNA for the CDR3: TGTGCCAGCAGCTCACCCGGGACTTTAAGGTTCAATGAGCAGTTCTTC. Translation gives CASSSPGTLRFNEQFF. Complete variable domain (other parts from reference TRBV7-9 and TRBJ2-1): DTGVSQNPRHKITKRGQNVTFRCDPISEHNRLYWYRQTLGQGPEFLTYFQNEAQLEKSRLLSDRFSAERPKGSFSTLEIQRTEQGDSAMYLCASSSPGTLRFNEQFFGPGTRLTVL.

The V call is TRBV7-2, the J call TRBJ1-6, with 8 bases matching TRBD1. J was trimmed by 0 bases and V by 5 bases; bases with no gene match: 3. This CDR3 spans 16 amino acids. The V gene's germline CDR1 is SGHTA and CDR2 FQGNSA. DNA for the CDR3: TGTGCCAGCAGCCCCGACAGGGGCTCCTATAATTCACCCCTCCACTTT. Its protein is CASSPDRGSYNSPLHF.

The chain combines TRBV5-4 with TRBJ2-7, with 7 positions matching TRBD1. Germline assignment: CDR1 SGHNT and CDR2 YYREEE (reference sequence). CDR3 size: 13 residues. The trim removed 2 bases at V and 6 bases at J, leaving 5 bases unmatched. Here the CDR3 reads CASSFSGQSEQYF. CDR3 nucleotides: TGTGCCAGCAGCTTCTCGGGACAGTCCGAGCAGTACTTC. Combining the CDR3 with reference TRBV5-4 and TRBJ2-7 gives the whole variable domain ETGVTQSPTHLIKTRGQQVTLRCSSQSGHNTVSWYQQALGQGPQFIFQYYREEENGRGNFPPRFSGLQFPNYSSELNVNALELDDSALYLCASSFSGQSEQYFGPGTRLTVT.

V usage is TRBV28 and J usage is TRBJ1-5, with 7 bases fitting TRBD1. Germline V gene data show CDR1 as MDHEN and CDR2 as SYDVKM. Germline trimming cut 6 bases from V and 4 bases from J; bases unmatched to any gene: 12. The CDR3 covers 16 residues. The CDR3 loop is CASRLFSGTVNQPQHF. CDR3 DNA sequence: TGTGCCAGCAGGCTTTTTTCCGGGACAGTTAATCAGCCCCAGCATTTT.

The V and J genes are TRBV3-1 (or the pseudogene TRBV3-2) and TRBJ2-3; no definite D call. The CDR3 is made up of 13 amino acids. Trimming stripped 4 bases from V and 5 bases from J, with 10 bases between. Per the germline V gene, CDR1 is LGHDT and CDR2 is YNNKEL (reference sequence). Here the CDR3 reads CASSPSLGDTQYF. The CDR3 DNA reads as TGTGCCAGCAGCCCGTCGCTAGGAGATACGCAGTATTTT.

The chain is built from TRBV25-1 and TRBJ1-6, with D hard to call. The length of the CDR3 is 14 residues. Between the trimmed V and J ends, which lost 3 bases and 1 base, there was a span of 4 bases. CDR1 is MGHDK and CDR2 is SYGVNS in the germline V gene. CDR3: CASSERSYNSPLHF. CDR3 in DNA: TGTGCCAGCAGTGAGAGGTCCTATAATTCACCCCTCCACTTT.

The J gene is TRBJ2-5, the V gene TRBV7-9; D uncertain. Trimming left V 2 bases short and J 4 bases short, with 14 bases between. CDR1 is SEHNR, CDR2 FQNEAQ, per germline (reference sequence). The CDR3 runs 15 residues. Here the CDR3 reads CASSLTLHLGETQYF. CDR3 DNA sequence: TGTGCCAGCAGCTTAACCCTTCACCTAGGAGAGACCCAGTACTTC.

This clone was seen more than once but under ten times. This sequence joins TRBV7-6 and TRBJ2-7; D is perhaps TRBD2 (5 bases). V was trimmed by 5 bases and J by 3 bases, leaving 14 bases between them. The CDR3 sequence is 14 residues long. CDR1 SGHVS and CDR2 FNYEAQ come from the germline V gene. The CDR3 nucleotides read TGTGCCAGCAGCCCAACGGACGGGATCTACGAGCAGTACTTC. As protein: CASSPTDGIYEQYF.